This T cell receptor (beta chain) was recorded in a study of blood T cell repertoires in COVID-19. Study summary: In each case, the material was cDNA or gDNA derived from T cells, B-cell-depleted T cells, or PBMCs.

CDR3 length equals 20 residues. Germline V CDR1 and CDR2: SGDLS, YYNGEE. With 2 bases clipped from V and 6 bases from J, the junction kept 22 bases outside the gene matches. The method was immunoSEQ multiplex PCR; TCRdb's version includes in-frame clones alone and lacks a portion of them. The sample gives roughly 78,000 clones, roughly nine tenths of which show up once; 1.5% to 2.5% is in the top ten. The rearrangement joins TRBV9 to TRBJ2-3; 9 positions agree with TRBD2. The sample taken for sequencing was peripheral blood. The TCR was taken from a woman in her sixties with acute or convalescent COVID-19. The CDR3 sequence: CASSVRISGGSTRAADTQYF. The CDR3, as DNA: TGTGCCAGCAGCGTTAGGATAAGCGGGGGGTCCACGAGGGCCGCGGATACGCAGTATTTT.